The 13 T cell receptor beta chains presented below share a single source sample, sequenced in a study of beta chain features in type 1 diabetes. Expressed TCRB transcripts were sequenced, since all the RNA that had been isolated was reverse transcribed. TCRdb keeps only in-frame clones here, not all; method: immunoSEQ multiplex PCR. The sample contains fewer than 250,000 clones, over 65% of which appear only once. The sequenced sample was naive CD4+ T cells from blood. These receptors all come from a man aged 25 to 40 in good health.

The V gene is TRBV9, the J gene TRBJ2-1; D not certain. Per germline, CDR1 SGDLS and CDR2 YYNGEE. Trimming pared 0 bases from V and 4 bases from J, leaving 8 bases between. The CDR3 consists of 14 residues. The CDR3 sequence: CASSVEEQYNEQFF. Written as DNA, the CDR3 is TGTGCCAGCAGCGTAGAGGAGCAGTACAATGAGCAGTTCTTC.

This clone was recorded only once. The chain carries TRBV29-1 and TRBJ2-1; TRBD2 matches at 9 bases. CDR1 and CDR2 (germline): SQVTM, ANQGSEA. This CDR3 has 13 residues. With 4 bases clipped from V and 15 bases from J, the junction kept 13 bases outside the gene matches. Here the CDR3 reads CSVGARLADWRFF. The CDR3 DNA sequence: TGCAGCGTTGGGGCTCGACTAGCGGACTGGCGGTTCTTC.

CDR3: CASSRMQGAGETQYF. The CDR3 bases are TGTGCCAGCAGTCGCATGCAGGGGGCGGGAGAGACCCAGTACTTC. The chain carries TRBV7-2 and TRBJ2-5; TRBD1 matches 8 bases. CDR3 size: 15 residues. Looked up from germline, CDR1 is SGHTA and CDR2 is FQGNSA. Trimming at V came to 6 bases and at J to 4 bases, leaving 10 bases not matched to a gene.

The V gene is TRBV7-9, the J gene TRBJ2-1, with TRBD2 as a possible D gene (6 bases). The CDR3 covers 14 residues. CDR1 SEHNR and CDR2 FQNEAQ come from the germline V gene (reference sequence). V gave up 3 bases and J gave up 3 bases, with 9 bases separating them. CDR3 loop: CASSLEGDYNEQFF. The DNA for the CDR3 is TGTGCCAGCAGCTTGGAGGGAGACTACAATGAGCAGTTCTTC.

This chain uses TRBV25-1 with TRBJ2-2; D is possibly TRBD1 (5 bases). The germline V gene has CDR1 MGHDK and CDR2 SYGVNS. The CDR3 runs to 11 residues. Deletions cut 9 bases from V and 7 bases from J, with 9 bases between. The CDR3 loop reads CASSGYGELFF. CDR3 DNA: TGTGCCAGTTCAGGGTACGGGGAGCTGTTTTTT.

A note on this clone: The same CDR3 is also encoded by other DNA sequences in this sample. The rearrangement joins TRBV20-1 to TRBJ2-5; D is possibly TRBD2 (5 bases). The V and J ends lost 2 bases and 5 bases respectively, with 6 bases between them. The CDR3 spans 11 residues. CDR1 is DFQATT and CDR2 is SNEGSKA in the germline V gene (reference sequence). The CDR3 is CSARREETQYF. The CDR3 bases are TGCAGTGCTAGAAGGGAGGAGACCCAGTACTTC.

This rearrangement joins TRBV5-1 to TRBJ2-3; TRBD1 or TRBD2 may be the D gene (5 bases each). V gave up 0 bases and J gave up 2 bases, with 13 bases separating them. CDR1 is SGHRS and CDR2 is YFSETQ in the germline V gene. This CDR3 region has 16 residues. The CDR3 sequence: CASSLAGASPTDTQYF. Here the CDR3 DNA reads TGCGCCAGCAGCTTGGCCGGGGCTTCTCCCACAGATACGCAGTATTTT.

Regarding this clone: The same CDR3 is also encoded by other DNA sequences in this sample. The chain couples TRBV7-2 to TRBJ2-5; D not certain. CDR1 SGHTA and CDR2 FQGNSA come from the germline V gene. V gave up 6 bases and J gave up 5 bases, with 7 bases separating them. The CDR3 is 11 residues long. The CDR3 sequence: CASSLTETQYF. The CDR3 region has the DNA TGTGCCAGCAGTCTCACGGAGACCCAGTACTTC.

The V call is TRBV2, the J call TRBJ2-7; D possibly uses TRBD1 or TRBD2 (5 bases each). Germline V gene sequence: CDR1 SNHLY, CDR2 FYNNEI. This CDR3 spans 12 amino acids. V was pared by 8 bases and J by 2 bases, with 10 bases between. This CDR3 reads CASRDDAYEQYF. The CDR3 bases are TGTGCCAGCCGGGACGACGCCTACGAGCAGTACTTC.

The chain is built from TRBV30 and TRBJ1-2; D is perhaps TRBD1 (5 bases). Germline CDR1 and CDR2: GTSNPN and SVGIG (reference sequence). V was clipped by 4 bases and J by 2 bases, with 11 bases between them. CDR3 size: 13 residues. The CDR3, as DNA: TGTGCCTGGACTACGGGACCGAACTATGGCTACACCTTC. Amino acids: CAWTTGPNYGYTF.

CDR3 protein: CASSFGTGWANVLTF. DNA for the CDR3: TGTGCCAGCAGCTTCGGGACAGGCTGGGCCAACGTCCTGACTTTC. This chain links TRBV7-9 with TRBJ2-6; 8 nucleotides line up with TRBD1. Losses at the gene ends were 3 bases for V and 5 bases for J; bases not matched to a gene: 3. The CDR3 is made up of 15 amino acids. The germline V gene encodes CDR1 SEHNR and CDR2 FQNEAQ (reference sequence).

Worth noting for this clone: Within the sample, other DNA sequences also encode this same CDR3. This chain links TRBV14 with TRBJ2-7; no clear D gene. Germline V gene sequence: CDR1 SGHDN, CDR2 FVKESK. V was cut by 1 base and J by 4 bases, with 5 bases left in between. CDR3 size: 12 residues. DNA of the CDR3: TGTGCCAGCAGCCAAGGGCGGTACGAGCAGTACTTC. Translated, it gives CASSQGRYEQYF.

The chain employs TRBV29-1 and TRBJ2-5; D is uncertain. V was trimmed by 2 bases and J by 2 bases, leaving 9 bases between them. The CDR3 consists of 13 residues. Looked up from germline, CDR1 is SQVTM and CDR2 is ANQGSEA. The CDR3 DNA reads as TGCAGCGTTGAACGACTCCTACAAGAGACCCAGTACTTC. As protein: CSVERLLQETQYF. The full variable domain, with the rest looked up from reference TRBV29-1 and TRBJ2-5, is SAVISQKPSRDICQRGTSLTIQCQVDSQVTMMFWYRQQPGQSLTLIATANQGSEATYESGFVIDKFPISRPNLTFSTLTVSNMSPEDSSIYLCSVERLLQETQYFGPGTRLLVL.